This T cell receptor beta chain was recorded in a study of PD-1 blockade in mismatch repair-deficient tumors. Across the study: Patients had eleven to twelve mismatch repair-deficient cancer types, all previously treated and progressing.

Details on this clone: The antigen remains undetermined.

Study-level findings and limits: Tumor-resident clones, often absent from pretreatment blood, expanded after pembrolizumab and then contracted.

Clones were read by immunoSEQ multiplex PCR, and TCRdb kept only the in-frame ones, dropping some. This table has around 120,000 clones, 86% appearing once. Mismatch repair deficiency was confirmed in all patients, by PCR or immunohistochemistry. The TCR-sequenced patients were a few responders to pembrolizumab. Trimming removed 0 bases from V and 8 bases from J; junction bases left unmatched: 2. The CDR3 spans 14 residues. Germline V gene data show CDR1 as SGHRS and CDR2 as YFSETQ. This clonotype was sampled from an adult with mismatch repair-deficient cancer. This chain uses TRBV5-1 with TRBJ2-1; TRBD2 agrees at 10 bases. The starting material was peripheral blood, obtained 44 weeks after starting pembrolizumab. The CDR3 region is CASSLEGTSDEQFF. For the CDR3, the DNA is TGCGCCAGCAGCTTGGAAGGGACTAGCGATGAGCAGTTCTTC.